Presented here are 28 T cell receptor beta chains from one specimen sequenced in a study of patients and donors after allogeneic stem cell transplantation. TCRdb itself ran the RT-PCR reads through MiXCR, one entry per CDR3 protein. The profile shows about a million distinct CDR3 sequences, approximately 19% of them singletons. The sample consisted of blood, either unsorted or a sorted T cell fraction (not recorded which). The receptors come from a human donor who was either an allogeneic HSCT recipient or a stem cell or donor lymphocyte infusion donor (not recorded which). It is not recorded whose cells these are; they may come from a transplant donor.

The table lists this clonotype with a few counts. The CDR3 sequence: CASSLLPGLYGYTF. In DNA, the CDR3 is TGTGCCAGCAGTTTATTGCCGGGTCTCTATGGCTACACCTTC. This chain links TRBV27 with TRBJ1-2; D unclear. Germline values: CDR1 MNHEY, CDR2 SMNVEV (reference sequence). The CDR3 has 14 amino acids. With 1 base removed from V and 4 bases from J, the gap between germline ends came to 10 bases.

The chain employs TRBV6-5 and TRBJ2-2, with D tentatively TRBD1 or TRBD2 (5 bases each). Germline V gene sequence: CDR1 MNHEY, CDR2 SVGAGI. The length of the CDR3 is 14 residues. V was trimmed by 2 bases and J by 7 bases, leaving 11 bases between them. CDR3 region: CASSYVGGIGELFF. CDR3 coding DNA: TGTGCCAGCAGTTACGTTGGGGGAATCGGGGAGCTGTTTTTT.

The chain recombines TRBV29-1 with TRBJ2-2, with D possibly TRBD1 on 5 matching bases. V lost 7 bases and J 4 bases, leaving 10 bases between the germline ends. The germline gives CDR1 SQVTM, CDR2 ANQGSEA. The CDR3 runs to 12 residues. The CDR3 DNA reads TGCAGCGCGACAGTTAGCACCGGGGAGCTGTTTTTT. Translating it yields CSATVSTGELFF.

This clonotype was counted a few times. The chain combines TRBV11-1 with TRBJ2-3, with D maybe TRBD2 (7 bases). The CDR3 contains 17 residues. The V gene lost 4 bases and the J gene lost 5 bases, with 22 bases spanning the gap. Germline V gene data show CDR1 as SGHAT and CDR2 as FQDESV (reference sequence). The CDR3 region has the DNA TGTGCCAGCAGCTCTAGAAGGTCGGCGGGGGCAATAGATACGCAGTATTTT. Translation gives CASSSRRSAGAIDTQYF.

Ten or more counts support this clonotype. The chain carries TRBV5-1 and TRBJ2-1; TRBD1 aligns across 8 bases. The germline V gene encodes CDR1 SGHRS and CDR2 YFSETQ. CDR3 length equals 15 residues. V shed 5 bases and J 4 bases; nucleotides not matched to a gene: 8. The CDR3 is CASSQGQDAYNEQFF. In DNA, the CDR3 is TGCGCCAGCAGTCAGGGACAGGATGCATACAATGAGCAGTTCTTC.

This clonotype was recorded once. The V and J genes are TRBV20-1 and TRBJ1-2; D is ambiguous. Per the germline V gene, CDR1 is DFQATT and CDR2 is SNEGSKA (reference sequence). This CDR3 has 14 amino acids. V was pared by 1 base and J by 2 bases, with 11 bases between. The CDR3 protein is CSARGGDANYGYTF. DNA for the CDR3: TGCAGTGCTAGAGGGGGAGACGCAAACTATGGCTACACCTTC.

This clonotype has a handful of counts. The chain combines TRBV7-3 with TRBJ1-2; a weak D match, TRBD1 (5 bases). There are 15 residues in the CDR3. Germline V gene lookup returns CDR1 SGHTA and CDR2 FQGTGA. The V and J ends lost 5 bases and 1 base respectively, with 14 bases between them. As DNA, the CDR3 is TGTGCCAGCAGCCTCTGGGGGGGGGATAACTATGGCTACACCTTC. Translation: CASSLWGGDNYGYTF. Full variable domain (remainder filled in from reference TRBV7-3 and TRBJ1-2): GAGVSQTPSNKVTEKGKYVELRCDPISGHTALYWYRQSLGQGPEFLIYFQGTGAADDSGLPNDRFFAVRPEGSVSTLKIQRTERGDSAVYLCASSLWGGDNYGYTFGSGTRLTVV.

The chain employs TRBV27 and TRBJ2-5, with D possibly matching TRBD2 (6 bases). V was cut by 4 bases and J by 2 bases, with 14 bases left in between. The germline V gene has CDR1 MNHEY and CDR2 SMNVEV (reference sequence). The CDR3 extends over 15 amino acids. The CDR3 DNA follows: TGTGCCAGCAGTTCCCCGGGACTCAAACAAGAGACCCAGTACTTC. This encodes CASSSPGLKQETQYF.

This chain uses TRBV25-1 with TRBJ1-2, with a weak D call TRBD1 (5 bases). Looked up from germline, CDR1 is MGHDK and CDR2 is SYGVNS. The ends were cut back, 2 bases at V and 0 bases at J, with 22 bases in the middle. There are 19 residues in the CDR3. The CDR3 is CASSEITEGRSTSNYGYTF. In DNA, the CDR3 is TGTGCCAGCAGTGAAATTACCGAGGGGCGGAGTACCTCTAACTATGGCTACACCTTC.

This clonotype was counted many times. The chain joins TRBV2 to TRBJ1-4; 9 nucleotides line up with TRBD1. The CDR3 is 13 residues long. Germline CDR1 reads SNHLY; CDR2 reads FYNNEI. V gave up 8 bases and J gave up 7 bases; unmatched junction bases: 5. The chain's CDR3 is CASQDRGSEKLFF. DNA for the CDR3: TGTGCCAGCCAGGACAGGGGATCTGAAAAACTGTTTTTT. Full variable domain (rest looked up from reference TRBV2 and TRBJ1-4): EPEVTQTPSHQVTQMGQEVILRCVPISNHLYFYWYRQILGQKVEFLVSFYNNEISEKSEIFDDQFSVERPDGSNFTLKIRSTKLEDSAMYFCASQDRGSEKLFFGSGTQLSVL.

This clonotype occurred many times. The DNA for the CDR3 is TGTGCCAGCACGGGATGGGTCAATGAGCAGTTCTTC. It yields the protein CASTGWVNEQFF. The chain recombines TRBV6-2 or TRBV6-3 with TRBJ2-1; D may be TRBD2 (5 bases). The V end lost 7 bases, the J end lost 6 bases, and 10 bases lay between the germline ends. The CDR3 is made up of 12 amino acids. Germline values: CDR1 MNHEY, CDR2 SVGEGT.

The V gene is TRBV20-1, the J gene TRBJ2-7, with 11 bases fitting TRBD2. V lost 0 bases to trimming and J lost 4 bases; unmatched junction nucleotides: 8. The V gene's germline CDR1 is DFQATT and CDR2 SNEGSKA (reference sequence). CDR3 size: 16 residues. The chain's CDR3 is CSARDRTSGFWYEQYF. Here the CDR3 DNA reads TGCAGTGCTAGAGATCGGACTAGCGGGTTTTGGTACGAGCAGTACTTC.

This clonotype showed up just a few times. This chain joins TRBV6-1 and TRBJ2-3; 10 positions agree with TRBD2. Trimming cost V 6 bases and J 4 bases; bases outside gene matches: 4. This CDR3 has 14 amino acids. From germline, CDR1 is MNHNS and CDR2 SASEGT. In nucleotides, the CDR3 is TGTGCCAGCAGGGAGAGCGGGAGGGCAGATACGCAGTATTTT. Protein: CASRESGRADTQYF.

This clonotype was seen a few times. The chain couples TRBV12-3 or TRBV12-4 to TRBJ2-1; TRBD1 aligns across 10 bases. The CDR3 covers 14 residues. The V gene end was trimmed by 1 base and the J gene end by 13 bases; junction bases not matched to a gene: 7. Written as DNA, the CDR3 is TGTGCCAGCAGTTTAGTGCTGGGACAGGGGTCCCAGTTCTTC. Translated: CASSLVLGQGSQFF.

This clonotype was seen only a few times. CDR3 protein: CASKRNSLRGEAFF. Written as DNA, the CDR3 is TGTGCCAGCAAAAGGAACAGTCTAAGAGGTGAAGCTTTCTTT. This sequence joins TRBV14 and TRBJ1-1; D unresolved. Trimming took 7 bases from V and 7 from J, leaving 19 bases between them. The CDR3 loop spans 14 amino acids. The germline gives CDR1 SGHDN, CDR2 FVKESK.

The chain joins TRBV2 to TRBJ2-7, with 8 bases aligning to TRBD1. Germline V gene data show CDR1 as SNHLY and CDR2 as FYNNEI. The V gene end was trimmed by 3 bases and the J gene end by 8 bases; junction bases not matched to a gene: 6. The CDR3 sequence is 13 residues long. The CDR3 reads CASSEGTGRQQYF. The DNA for the CDR3 is TGTGCCAGCAGTGAGGGGACAGGACGCCAGCAGTACTTC.

V and J are TRBV5-1 and TRBJ1-1; no clear D gene. The CDR3 has 14 residues. The germline V gene has CDR1 SGHRS and CDR2 YFSETQ. V was shortened by 0 bases and J by 6 bases, with 12 bases between the two germline ends. The chain's CDR3 is CASSLGQALSEAFF. The CDR3 DNA reads as TGCGCCAGCAGCTTGGGCCAGGCGTTGTCTGAAGCTTTCTTT.

This clonotype was found a few times. V is TRBV7-2 and J is TRBJ1-6; possibly TRBD1 for D (6 bases). Germline V CDR1 and CDR2: SGHTA, FQGNSA. V was pared by 3 bases and J by 5 bases, with 11 bases between. The CDR3 is 15 residues long. The CDR3 sequence is CASSLMGGHNSPLHF. The CDR3 DNA sequence: TGTGCCAGCAGCTTGATGGGGGGGCATAATTCACCCCTCCACTTT.

This chain connects TRBV5-1 to TRBJ2-7; D ambiguous. CDR3 length: 12 amino acids. Trimming pared 2 bases from V and 6 bases from J, leaving 9 bases between. Germline V gene data show CDR1 as SGHRS and CDR2 as YFSETQ. CDR3: CASSLGAGEQYF. As DNA, the CDR3 is TGCGCCAGCAGCTTAGGAGCAGGCGAGCAGTACTTC.

V and J are TRBV5-1 and TRBJ2-5, with 14 nucleotides matching TRBD2. The CDR3 runs to 20 residues. V lost 0 bases to trimming and J lost 2 bases; unmatched junction nucleotides: 12. Germline CDR1 reads SGHRS; CDR2 reads YFSETQ. CDR3 bases: TGCGCCAGCAGCTTGGCCGTTCCTTTCAGACTAGCGGGAGGGCAAGAGACCCAGTACTTC. It is translated as CASSLAVPFRLAGGQETQYF.

DNA of the CDR3: TGTGCCAGCAGTAACCTAGCGGGGGGCTCCTACGAGCAGTACTTC. It is translated as CASSNLAGGSYEQYF. V and J are TRBV27 and TRBJ2-7, with TRBD2 matching 11 bases. The CDR3 consists of 15 residues. CDR1 MNHEY and CDR2 SMNVEV come from the germline V gene (reference sequence). The ends lost 5 bases at V and 0 bases at J; junction bases unmatched: 3.

This clonotype came up many times. The chain employs TRBV20-1 and TRBJ2-7; either TRBD1 or TRBD2 may supply D (7 bases each). Germline assignment: CDR1 DFQATT and CDR2 SNEGSKA (reference sequence). This CDR3 is built from 14 residues. Trimming shortened V by 3 bases and J by 5 bases, and 17 bases separated the two germline ends. CDR3 in amino acids: CSASAGTAGNEQYF. Written as DNA, the CDR3 is TGCAGTGCTAGTGCTGGGACAGCGGGAAACGAGCAGTACTTC.

The sample holds many counts of this clonotype. The chain has TRBV29-1 and TRBJ1-1, with D possibly matching TRBD1 (5 bases). Trimming removed 7 bases at V and 1 base at J, with 7 bases between. There are 11 residues in the CDR3. CDR1 and CDR2 (germline): SQVTM, ANQGSEA. The CDR3 region is CSGGRNTEAFF. The DNA of the CDR3 is TGCAGCGGGGGACGGAACACTGAAGCTTTCTTT.

This chain connects TRBV12-3 or TRBV12-4 to TRBJ1-6; D might be TRBD1 (5 bases). Trimming left V 2 bases short and J 7 bases short, with 9 bases between. This CDR3 comprises 14 residues. CDR3 sequence reads: CASSLMTENSPLHF. CDR3 nucleotide sequence: TGTGCCAGCAGTTTAATGACAGAAAATTCACCCCTCCACTTT.

The gene calls are TRBV5-1 and TRBJ2-7; 7 bases map to TRBD1. Germline V gene lookup returns CDR1 SGHRS and CDR2 YFSETQ. CDR3 length equals 14 residues. Trimming cost V 4 bases and J 6 bases; bases outside gene matches: 10. The CDR3 protein is CASSERQGAGEQYF. The DNA for the CDR3 is TGCGCCAGCAGCGAAAGACAGGGCGCTGGCGAGCAGTACTTC.

A few counts support this clonotype. This sequence joins TRBV15 and TRBJ1-2; a weak D match, TRBD1 (5 bases). The CDR3 totals 14 residues. Germline V gene data show CDR1 as LNHNV and CDR2 as YYDKDF (reference sequence). With 4 bases removed from V and 4 bases from J, the gap between germline ends came to 13 bases. Written as DNA, the CDR3 is TGTGCCACCAGCACCACGGACGGGACCTATGGCTACACCTTC. It codes for CATSTTDGTYGYTF.

The sample holds a few counts of this clonotype. The rearrangement uses TRBV20-1 and TRBJ2-3; possible D gene TRBD2, 5 bases. The CDR3 has 12 residues. The V and J ends lost 7 bases and 0 bases respectively, with 8 bases between them. Looked up from germline, CDR1 is DFQATT and CDR2 is SNEGSKA (reference sequence). The CDR3 DNA sequence: TGCAGTGGGAGGACTAGCACAGATACGCAGTATTTT. Encoded protein: CSGRTSTDTQYF.

This clonotype was seen only a few times. This chain connects TRBV7-2 to TRBJ2-3, with D tentatively TRBD1 or TRBD2 (6 bases each). The germline V and J ends were trimmed by 8 bases and 2 bases, with 17 bases remaining between them. CDR1 and CDR2 (germline): SGHTA, FQGNSA. This CDR3 is built from 15 residues. The CDR3 DNA reads as TGTGCCAGCCTTCGCGGGGACAAATACACAGATACGCAGTATTTT. Translating it yields CASLRGDKYTDTQYF.